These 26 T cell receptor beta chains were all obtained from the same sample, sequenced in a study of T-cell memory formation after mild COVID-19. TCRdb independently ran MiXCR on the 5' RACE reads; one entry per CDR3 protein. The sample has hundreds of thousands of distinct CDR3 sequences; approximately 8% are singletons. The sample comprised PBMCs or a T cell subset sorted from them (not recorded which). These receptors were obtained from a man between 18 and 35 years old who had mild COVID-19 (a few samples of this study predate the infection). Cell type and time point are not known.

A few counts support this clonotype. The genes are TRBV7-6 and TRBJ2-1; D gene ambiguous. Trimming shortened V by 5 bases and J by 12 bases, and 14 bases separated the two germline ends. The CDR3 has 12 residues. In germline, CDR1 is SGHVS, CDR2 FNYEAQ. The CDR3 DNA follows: TGTGCCAGCAGCGCCTTAGGGCAGACGCAGTTCTTC. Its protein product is CASSALGQTQFF.

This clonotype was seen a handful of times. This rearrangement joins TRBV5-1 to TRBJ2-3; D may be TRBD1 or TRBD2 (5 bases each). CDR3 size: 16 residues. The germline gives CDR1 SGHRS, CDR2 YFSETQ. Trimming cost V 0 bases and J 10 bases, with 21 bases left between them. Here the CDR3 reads CASSLAEGRALIAQYF. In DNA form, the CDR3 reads TGCGCCAGCAGCTTGGCCGAGGGCAGGGCCTTAATCGCGCAGTATTTT.

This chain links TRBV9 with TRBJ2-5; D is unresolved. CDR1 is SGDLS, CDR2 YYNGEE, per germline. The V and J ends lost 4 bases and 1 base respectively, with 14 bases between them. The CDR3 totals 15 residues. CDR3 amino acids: CASSPYGATQETQYF. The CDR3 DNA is TGTGCCAGCAGCCCATACGGAGCTACCCAAGAGACCCAGTACTTC.

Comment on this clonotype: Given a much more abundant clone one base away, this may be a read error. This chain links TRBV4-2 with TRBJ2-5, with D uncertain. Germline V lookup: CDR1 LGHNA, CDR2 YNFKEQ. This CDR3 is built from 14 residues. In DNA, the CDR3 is TGTGCCAGCAGCCGAACCGGTGACCAAAAGACCCAGTACTTC. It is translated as CASSRTGDQKTQYF.

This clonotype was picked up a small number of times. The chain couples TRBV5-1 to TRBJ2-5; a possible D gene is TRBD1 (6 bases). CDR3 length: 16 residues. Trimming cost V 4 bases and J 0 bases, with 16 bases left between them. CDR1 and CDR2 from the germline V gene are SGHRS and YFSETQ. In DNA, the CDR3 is TGCGCCAGCAGCACACGGGACACGGTGTACCAAGAGACCCAGTACTTC. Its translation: CASSTRDTVYQETQYF.

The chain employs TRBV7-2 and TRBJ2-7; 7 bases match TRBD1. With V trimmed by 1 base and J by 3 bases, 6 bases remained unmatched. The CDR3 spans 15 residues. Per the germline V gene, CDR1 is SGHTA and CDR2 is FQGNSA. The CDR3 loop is CASSLGDRARYEQYF. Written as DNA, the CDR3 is TGTGCCAGCAGCTTAGGAGACAGGGCCCGCTACGAGCAGTACTTC.

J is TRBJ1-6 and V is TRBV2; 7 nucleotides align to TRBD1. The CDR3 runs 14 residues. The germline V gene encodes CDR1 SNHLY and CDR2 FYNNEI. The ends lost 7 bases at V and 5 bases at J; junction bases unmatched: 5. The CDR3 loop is CASKGDSHNSPLHF. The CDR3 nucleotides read TGTGCCAGCAAGGGGGACAGCCATAATTCACCCCTCCACTTT.

CDR3 bases: TGTGCCATCAGTGAGCGATCAGATACGCAGTATTTT. This translates into CAISERSDTQYF. The rearrangement uses TRBV10-3 and TRBJ2-3; D gene unclear. Between the trimmed V and J ends, which lost 2 bases and 4 bases, there was a span of 4 bases. The CDR3 is made up of 12 amino acids. Per germline, CDR1 ENHRY and CDR2 SYGVKD.

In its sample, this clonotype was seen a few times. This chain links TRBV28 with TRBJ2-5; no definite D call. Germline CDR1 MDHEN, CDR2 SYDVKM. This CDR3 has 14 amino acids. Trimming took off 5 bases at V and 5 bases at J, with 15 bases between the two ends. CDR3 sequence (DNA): TGTGCCAGCAGTCCCCAACGAAGTGAGGAGACCCAGTACTTC. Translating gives CASSPQRSEETQYF.

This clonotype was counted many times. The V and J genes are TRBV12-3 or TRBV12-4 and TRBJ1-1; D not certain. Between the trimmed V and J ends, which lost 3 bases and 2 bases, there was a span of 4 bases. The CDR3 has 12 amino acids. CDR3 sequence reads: CASSFSNTEAFF. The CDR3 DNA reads TGTGCCAGCAGTTTTTCTAACACTGAAGCTTTCTTT.

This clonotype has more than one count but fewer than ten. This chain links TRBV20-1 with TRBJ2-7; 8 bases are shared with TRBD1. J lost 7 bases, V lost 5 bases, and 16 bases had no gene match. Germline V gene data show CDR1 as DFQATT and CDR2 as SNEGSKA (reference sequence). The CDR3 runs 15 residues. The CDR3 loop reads CSAFTPGTGAMEQYF. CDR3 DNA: TGCAGTGCTTTTACACCCGGGACAGGAGCCATGGAGCAGTACTTC.

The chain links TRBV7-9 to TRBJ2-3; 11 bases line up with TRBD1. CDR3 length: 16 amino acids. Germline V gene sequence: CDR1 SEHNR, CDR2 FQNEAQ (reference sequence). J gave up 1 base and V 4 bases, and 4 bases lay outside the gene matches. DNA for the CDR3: TGTGCCAGCAGCTGGACAGGGGGCGCGGGCACAGATACGCAGTATTTT. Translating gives CASSWTGGAGTDTQYF.

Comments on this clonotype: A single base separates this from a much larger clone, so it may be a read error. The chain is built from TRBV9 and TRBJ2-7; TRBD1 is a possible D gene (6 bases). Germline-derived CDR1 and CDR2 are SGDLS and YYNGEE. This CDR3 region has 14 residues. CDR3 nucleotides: TGTGCCAGCAACGTACAGGGTGTTCCCTACGAGCAGTACTTC. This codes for CASNVQGVPYEQYF.

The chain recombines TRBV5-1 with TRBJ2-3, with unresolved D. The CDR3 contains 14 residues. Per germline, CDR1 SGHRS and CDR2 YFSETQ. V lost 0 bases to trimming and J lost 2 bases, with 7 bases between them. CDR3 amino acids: CASSLERATDTQYF. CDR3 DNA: TGCGCCAGCAGCTTGGAAAGGGCCACAGATACGCAGTATTTT.

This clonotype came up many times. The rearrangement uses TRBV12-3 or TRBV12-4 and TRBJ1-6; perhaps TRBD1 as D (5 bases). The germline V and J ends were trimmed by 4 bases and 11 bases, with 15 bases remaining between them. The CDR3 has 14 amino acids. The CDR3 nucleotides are TGTGCCAGCAGTTCACTCCTCAGGGTTGCACCCCTCCACTTT. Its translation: CASSSLLRVAPLHF.

CDR3 residues: CASSLGTDLGDTQYF. The DNA of the CDR3 is TGTGCCAGCAGCTTAGGCACGGACTTGGGGGATACGCAGTATTTT. The rearrangement links TRBV7-6 to TRBJ2-3; TRBD2 is a possible D gene (5 bases). The germline V gene encodes CDR1 SGHVS and CDR2 FNYEAQ. With 1 base removed from V and 6 bases from J, the gap between germline ends came to 14 bases. CDR3 length equals 15 residues. Full variable domain (remainder filled in from reference TRBV7-6 and TRBJ2-3): GAGVSQSPRYKVTKRGQDVALRCDPISGHVSLYWYRQALGQGPEFLTYFNYEAQQDKSGLPNDRFSAERPEGSISTLTIQRTEQRDSAMYRCASSLGTDLGDTQYFGPGTRLTVL.

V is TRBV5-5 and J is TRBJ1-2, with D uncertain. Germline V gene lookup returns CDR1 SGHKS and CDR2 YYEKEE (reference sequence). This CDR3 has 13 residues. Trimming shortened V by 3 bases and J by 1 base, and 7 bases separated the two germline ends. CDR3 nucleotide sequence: TGTGCCAGCAGCTCCAGAGTTAACTATGGCTACACCTTC. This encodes CASSSRVNYGYTF.

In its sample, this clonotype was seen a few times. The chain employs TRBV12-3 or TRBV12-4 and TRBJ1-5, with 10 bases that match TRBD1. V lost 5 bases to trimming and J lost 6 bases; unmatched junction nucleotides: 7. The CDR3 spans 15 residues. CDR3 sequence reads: CASSPGTGVVQPQHF. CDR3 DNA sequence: TGTGCCAGCAGTCCCGGGACAGGGGTGGTTCAGCCCCAGCATTTT.

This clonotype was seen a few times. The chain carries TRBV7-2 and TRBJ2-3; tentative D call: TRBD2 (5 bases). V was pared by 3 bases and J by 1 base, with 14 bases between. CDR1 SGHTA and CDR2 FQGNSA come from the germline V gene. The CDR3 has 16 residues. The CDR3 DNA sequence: TGTGCCAGCAGCTTTTTCGGCCGGGGTGGCACAGATACGCAGTATTTT. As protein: CASSFFGRGGTDTQYF.

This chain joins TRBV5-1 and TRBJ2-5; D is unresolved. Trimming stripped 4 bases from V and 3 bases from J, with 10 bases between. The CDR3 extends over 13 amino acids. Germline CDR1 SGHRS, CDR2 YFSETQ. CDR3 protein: CASSRRVEETQYF. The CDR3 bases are TGCGCCAGCAGCAGAAGGGTGGAAGAGACCCAGTACTTC. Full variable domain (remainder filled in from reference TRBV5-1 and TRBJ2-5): KAGVTQTPRYLIKTRGQQVTLSCSPISGHRSVSWYQQTPGQGLQFLFEYFSETQRNKGNFPGRFSGRQFSNSRSEMNVSTLELGDSALYLCASSRRVEETQYFGPGTRLLVL.

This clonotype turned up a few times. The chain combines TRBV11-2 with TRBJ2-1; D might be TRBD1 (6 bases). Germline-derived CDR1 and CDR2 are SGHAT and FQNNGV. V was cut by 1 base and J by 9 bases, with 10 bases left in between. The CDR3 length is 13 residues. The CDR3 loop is CASSLGSRGEQFF. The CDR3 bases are TGTGCCAGCAGCTTAGGGTCCAGGGGTGAGCAGTTCTTC.

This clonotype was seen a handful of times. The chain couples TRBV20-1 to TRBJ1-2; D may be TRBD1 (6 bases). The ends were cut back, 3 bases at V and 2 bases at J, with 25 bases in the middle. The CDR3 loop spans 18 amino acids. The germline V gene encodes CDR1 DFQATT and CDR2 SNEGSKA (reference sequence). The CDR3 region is CSARQAGVPSPGNYGYTF. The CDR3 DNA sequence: TGCAGTGCTAGGCAAGCAGGGGTACCTAGTCCGGGGAACTATGGCTACACCTTC.

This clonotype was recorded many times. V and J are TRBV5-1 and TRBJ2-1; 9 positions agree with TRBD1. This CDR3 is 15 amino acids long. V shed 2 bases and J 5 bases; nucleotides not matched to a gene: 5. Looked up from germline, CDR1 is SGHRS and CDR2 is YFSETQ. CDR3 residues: CASSFSGTGNNEQFF. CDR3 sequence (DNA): TGCGCCAGCAGCTTTTCCGGGACAGGGAACAATGAGCAGTTCTTC.

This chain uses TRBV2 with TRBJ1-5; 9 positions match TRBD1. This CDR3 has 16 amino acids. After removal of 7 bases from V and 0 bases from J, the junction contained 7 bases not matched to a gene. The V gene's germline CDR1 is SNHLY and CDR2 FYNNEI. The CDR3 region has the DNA TGTGCCAGCAAGGGACAGGGCTATTATAGCAATCAGCCCCAGCATTTT. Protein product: CASKGQGYYSNQPQHF.

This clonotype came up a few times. The CDR3 DNA is TGTGCCAGCCAAGGGACTAGCGGGGGCGATGAGCAGTTCTTC. This sequence encodes CASQGTSGGDEQFF. The gene calls are TRBV7-6 and TRBJ2-1; 14 bases match TRBD2. This CDR3 contains 14 residues. V was pared by 8 bases and J by 8 bases, with 5 bases of the junction left unmatched. The germline V gene has CDR1 SGHVS and CDR2 FNYEAQ.

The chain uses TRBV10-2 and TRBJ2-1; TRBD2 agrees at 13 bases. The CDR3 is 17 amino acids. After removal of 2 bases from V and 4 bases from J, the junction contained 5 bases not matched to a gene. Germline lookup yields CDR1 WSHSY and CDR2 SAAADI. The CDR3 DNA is TGCGCCAGCAGTGAGATACGGACTAGCGGGGGATACAATGAGCAGTTCTTC. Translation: CASSEIRTSGGYNEQFF.